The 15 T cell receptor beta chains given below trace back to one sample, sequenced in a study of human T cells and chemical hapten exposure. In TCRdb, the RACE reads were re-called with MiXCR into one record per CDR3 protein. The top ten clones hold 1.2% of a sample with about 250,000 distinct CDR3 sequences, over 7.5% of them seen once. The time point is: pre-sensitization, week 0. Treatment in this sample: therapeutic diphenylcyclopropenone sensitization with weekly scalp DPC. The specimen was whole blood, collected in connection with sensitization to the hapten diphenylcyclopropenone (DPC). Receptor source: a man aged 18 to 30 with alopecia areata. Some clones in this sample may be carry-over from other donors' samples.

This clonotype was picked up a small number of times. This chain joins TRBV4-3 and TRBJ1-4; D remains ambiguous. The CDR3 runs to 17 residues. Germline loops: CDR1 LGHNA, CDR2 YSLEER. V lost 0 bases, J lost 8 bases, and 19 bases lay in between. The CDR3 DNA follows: TGCGCCAGCAGCCAAGATAGTCGAAGCGGACGCGAGGAAAAACTGTTTTTT. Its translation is CASSQDSRSGREEKLFF.

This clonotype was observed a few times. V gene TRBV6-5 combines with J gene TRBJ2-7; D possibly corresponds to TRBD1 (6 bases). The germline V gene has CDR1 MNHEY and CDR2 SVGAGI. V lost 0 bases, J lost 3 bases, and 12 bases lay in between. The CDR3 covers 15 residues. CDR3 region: CASSYSRTESYEQYF. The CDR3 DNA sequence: TGTGCCAGCAGTTACTCGCGGACAGAAAGCTACGAGCAGTACTTC.

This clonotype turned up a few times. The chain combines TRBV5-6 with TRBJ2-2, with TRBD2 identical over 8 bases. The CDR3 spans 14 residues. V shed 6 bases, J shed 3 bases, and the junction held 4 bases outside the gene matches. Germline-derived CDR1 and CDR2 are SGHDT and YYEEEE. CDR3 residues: CASTSGGDTGELFF. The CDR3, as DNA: TGTGCCAGCACGAGCGGGGGTGACACCGGGGAGCTGTTTTTT. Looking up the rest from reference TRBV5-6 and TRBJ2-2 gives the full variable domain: DAGVTQSPTHLIKTRGQQVTLRCSPKSGHDTVSWYQQALGQGPQFIFQYYEEEERQRGNFPDRFSGHQFPNYSSELNVNALLLGDSALYLCASTSGGDTGELFFGEGSRLTVL.

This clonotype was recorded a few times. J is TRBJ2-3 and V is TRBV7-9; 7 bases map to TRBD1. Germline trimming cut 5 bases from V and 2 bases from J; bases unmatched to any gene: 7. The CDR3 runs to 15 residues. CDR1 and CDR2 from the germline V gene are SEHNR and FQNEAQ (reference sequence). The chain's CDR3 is CASSDTGTATDTQYF. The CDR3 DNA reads TGTGCCAGCAGCGACACCGGGACAGCCACAGATACGCAGTATTTT.

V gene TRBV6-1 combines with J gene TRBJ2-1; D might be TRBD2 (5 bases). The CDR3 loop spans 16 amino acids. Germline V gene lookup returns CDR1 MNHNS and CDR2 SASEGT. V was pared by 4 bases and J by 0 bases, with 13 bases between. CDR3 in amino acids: CASSAIKGSSYNEQFF. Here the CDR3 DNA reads TGTGCCAGCAGTGCCATAAAAGGGAGCTCCTACAATGAGCAGTTCTTC.

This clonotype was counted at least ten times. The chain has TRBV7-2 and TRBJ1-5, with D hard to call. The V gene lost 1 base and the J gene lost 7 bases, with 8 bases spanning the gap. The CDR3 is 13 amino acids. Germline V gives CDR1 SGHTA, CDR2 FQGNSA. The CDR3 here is CASSLEQRQPQHF. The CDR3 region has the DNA TGTGCCAGCAGCTTAGAACAAAGACAGCCCCAGCATTTT.

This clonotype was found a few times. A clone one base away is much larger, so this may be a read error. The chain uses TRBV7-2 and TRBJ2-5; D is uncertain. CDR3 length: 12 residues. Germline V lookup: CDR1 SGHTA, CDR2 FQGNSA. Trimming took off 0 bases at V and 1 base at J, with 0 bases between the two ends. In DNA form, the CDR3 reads TGTGCCAGCAGCTTAGCCCAAGAGACCCAGTACTTC. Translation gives CASSLAQETQYF.

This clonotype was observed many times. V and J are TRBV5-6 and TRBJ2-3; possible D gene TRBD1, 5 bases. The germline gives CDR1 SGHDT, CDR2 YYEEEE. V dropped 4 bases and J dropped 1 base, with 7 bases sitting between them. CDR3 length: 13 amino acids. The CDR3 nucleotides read TGTGCCAGCAGCCCACAGGGCACAGATACGCAGTATTTT. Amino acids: CASSPQGTDTQYF.

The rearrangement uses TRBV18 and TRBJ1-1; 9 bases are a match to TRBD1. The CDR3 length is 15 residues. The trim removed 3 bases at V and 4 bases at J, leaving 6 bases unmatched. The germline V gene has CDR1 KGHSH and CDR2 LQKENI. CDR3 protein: CASSPPGQGRTEAFF. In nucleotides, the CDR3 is TGTGCCAGCTCACCCCCGGGACAGGGTCGCACTGAAGCTTTCTTT.

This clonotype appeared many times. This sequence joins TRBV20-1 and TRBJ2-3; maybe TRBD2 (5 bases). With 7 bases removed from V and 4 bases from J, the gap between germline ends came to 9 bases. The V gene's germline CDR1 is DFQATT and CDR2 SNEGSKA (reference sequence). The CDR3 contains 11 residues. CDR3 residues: CSVPSSDTQYF. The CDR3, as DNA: TGCAGTGTCCCTAGCTCAGATACGCAGTATTTT.

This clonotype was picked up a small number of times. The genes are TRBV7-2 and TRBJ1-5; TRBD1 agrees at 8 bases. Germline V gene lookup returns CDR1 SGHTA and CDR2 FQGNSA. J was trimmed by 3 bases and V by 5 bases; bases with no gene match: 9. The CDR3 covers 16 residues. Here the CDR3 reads CASSRYGTGPNQPQHF. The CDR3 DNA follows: TGTGCCAGCAGCCGATACGGGACAGGTCCCAATCAGCCCCAGCATTTT.

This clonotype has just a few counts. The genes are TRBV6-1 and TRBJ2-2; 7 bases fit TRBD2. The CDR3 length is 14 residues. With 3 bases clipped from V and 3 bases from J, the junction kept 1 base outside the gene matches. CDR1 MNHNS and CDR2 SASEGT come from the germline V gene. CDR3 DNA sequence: TGTGCCAGCAGTGATACTAGCGACACCGGGGAGCTGTTTTTT. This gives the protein CASSDTSDTGELFF.

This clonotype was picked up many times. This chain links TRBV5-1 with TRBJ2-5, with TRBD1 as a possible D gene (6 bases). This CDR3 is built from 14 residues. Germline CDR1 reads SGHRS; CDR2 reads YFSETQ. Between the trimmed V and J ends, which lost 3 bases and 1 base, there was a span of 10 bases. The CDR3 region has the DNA TGCGCCAGCAGCTCGAGGACAGTCCAAGAGACCCAGTACTTC. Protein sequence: CASSSRTVQETQYF.

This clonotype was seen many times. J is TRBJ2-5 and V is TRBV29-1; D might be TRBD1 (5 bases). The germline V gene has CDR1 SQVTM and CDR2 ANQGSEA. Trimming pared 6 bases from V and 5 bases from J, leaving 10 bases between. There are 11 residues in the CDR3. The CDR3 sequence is CSVGPAETQYF. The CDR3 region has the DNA TGCAGCGTGGGGCCTGCGGAGACCCAGTACTTC.

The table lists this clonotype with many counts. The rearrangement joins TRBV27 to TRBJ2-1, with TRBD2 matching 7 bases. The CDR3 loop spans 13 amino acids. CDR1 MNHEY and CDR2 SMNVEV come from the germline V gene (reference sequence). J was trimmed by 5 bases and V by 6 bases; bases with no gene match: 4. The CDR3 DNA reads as TGTGCCAGCAGATGGGGGACTAACAATGAGCAGTTCTTC. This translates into CASRWGTNNEQFF.